This TCR beta chain was observed in a study of cytomegalovirus exposure and HLA in healthy donors. Study at large: An early data release held some 85 million unique TCRs from HLA-typed donors. Study outcomes and limitations: Sequences of the TCR beta chain were said to predict the HLA-A and HLA-B alleles of most subjects accurately. Productive status was seen about 87% or about 30% of the time for most TCR beta V segments in an earlier analysis.

The PCR was carried out with 60 Vbeta primers and 13 Jbeta primers. Here immunoSEQ multiplex PCR was the method, and the copy in TCRdb shows in-frame clones only, minus some. The table has 95,000 to 150,000 clones, roughly 81% seen once. Points on this clone: Its antigen is unidentified.

V was clipped by 0 bases and J by 10 bases; unmatched bases: 11. Germline V lookup: CDR1 MNHEY, CDR2 SVGAGI. The CDR3 has 15 residues. The chain recombines TRBV6-5 with TRBJ1-1; 7 bases align to TRBD1. This TCR was recovered from a woman aged 25-40 years in good health and CMV-seronegative. Sequenced: PBMCs. In nucleotides, the CDR3 is TGTGCCAGCAGTTACTCGTCGGGGGCCGAGGGGGCAGCTTTCTTT. This sequence encodes CASSYSSGAEGAAFF.